The 8 T cell receptor beta chains below come from one sample, sequenced in a study of cytomegalovirus exposure and HLA in healthy donors. The PCR was carried out with 60 Vbeta primers and 13 Jbeta primers. Here immunoSEQ multiplex PCR was the method, and the copy in TCRdb shows in-frame clones only, minus some. The sample has more than 150,000 clones, 65% to 90% seen once; the top ten hold over 5.5%. The material sequenced was PBMCs. The receptors derive from a man between 35 and 55 years old in good health and CMV-seropositive.

The chain uses TRBV27 and TRBJ1-5; tentative D call: TRBD1 (5 bases). Trimming removed 3 bases from V and 0 bases from J, with 12 bases in between. This CDR3 has 16 amino acids. Germline lookup yields CDR1 MNHEY and CDR2 SMNVEV (reference sequence). The CDR3 sequence: CASSFFGGDSNQPQHF. DNA of the CDR3: TGTGCCAGCAGTTTTTTTGGGGGGGATAGCAATCAGCCCCAGCATTTT.

This clone was found a few times. The chain joins TRBV4-3 to TRBJ1-1; no clear D. The CDR3 length is 14 residues. Germline assignment: CDR1 LGHNA and CDR2 YSLEER. V gave up 1 base and J gave up 4 bases, with 10 bases separating them. CDR3 bases: TGCGCCAGCAGCCAAGGGAGGGCGAGCACTGAAGCTTTCTTT. Amino acids: CASSQGRASTEAFF.

This clone appeared a single time. This sequence joins TRBV6-5 and TRBJ2-7; D may be TRBD1 (5 bases). Germline V CDR1 and CDR2: MNHEY, SVGAGI. This CDR3 region has 14 residues. V was clipped by 6 bases and J by 3 bases, with 15 bases between them. The CDR3 region has the DNA TGTGCCAGCAGCGACAGTCCAGTAGACTACGAGCAGTACTTC. Translation: CASSDSPVDYEQYF.

This clone has only one observation. This chain connects TRBV27 to TRBJ2-7, with 8 bases fitting TRBD2. The CDR3 runs 15 residues. Unmatched junction bases numbered 10, after V lost 7 bases and J lost 2 bases. Germline CDR1 reads MNHEY; CDR2 reads SMNVEV (reference sequence). CDR3 sequence (DNA): TGTGCCAGCACTGAAGGGCGGGGGGTCCCCTACGAGCAGTACTTC. This codes for CASTEGRGVPYEQYF.

This clone was seen a few times. The V and J genes are TRBV5-1 and TRBJ1-5, with a tentative D call TRBD1 (5 bases). Trimming pared 2 bases from V and 4 bases from J, leaving 10 bases between. Germline assignment: CDR1 SGHRS and CDR2 YFSETQ. The length of the CDR3 is 14 residues. In DNA form, the CDR3 reads TGCGCCAGCAGCTTCGAGGGGACTAATCAGCCCCAGCATTTT. Translated, it gives CASSFEGTNQPQHF.

V gene TRBV6-1 combines with J gene TRBJ1-3; D is uncertain. Looked up from germline, CDR1 is MNHNS and CDR2 is SASEGT. V was shortened by 4 bases and J by 2 bases, with 12 bases between the two germline ends. This CDR3 has 15 residues. CDR3 loop: CASSAHSGTGNTIYF. The CDR3 DNA follows: TGTGCCAGCAGTGCCCACTCCGGGACTGGAAACACCATATATTTT.

The table lists this clone with a count of one. The chain uses TRBV19 and TRBJ2-3, with TRBD2 identical over 11 bases. Trimming took 5 bases from V and 2 from J; bases not matched to a gene: 6. The CDR3 loop spans 16 amino acids. CDR1 is LNHDA and CDR2 is SQIVND in the germline V gene (reference sequence). CDR3 region: CASSLGLAEPTDTQYF. CDR3 nucleotides: TGTGCCAGTAGTCTGGGACTAGCGGAGCCCACAGATACGCAGTATTTT.

The chain couples TRBV30 to TRBJ2-5, with D perhaps matching TRBD2 (6 bases). From germline, CDR1 is GTSNPN and CDR2 SVGIG (reference sequence). V was clipped by 3 bases and J by 5 bases, with 19 bases between them. This CDR3 spans 15 amino acids. The CDR3: CAWRDGLTRGETQYF. CDR3 sequence (DNA): TGTGCCTGGAGGGATGGACTCACGCGGGGTGAGACCCAGTACTTC.